The sample holds a few counts of the clone carrying this TCR beta chain. The target antigen is unknown. Investigators reverse transcribed all isolated RNA, so they sequenced expressed TCRB transcripts. Each sample of naive, central memory or regulatory T cells had, on average, approximately 4 million reads. Profiling relied on immunoSEQ multiplex PCR, and the TCRdb table lists in-frame clones only, not all of them. The sample holds more than 150,000 clones; 9% to 10% are singletons and the top ten take 2% to 3%. These data come from a study of beta chain features in type 1 diabetes. Background on the study: Patients were similar to healthy donors in age and gender (as well as in cell yields). Whole-study results and caveats: When VDJ junctions were examined, type 1 diabetes patients showed fewer insertions and more deletions.

CD45RO/CCR7/CD25/CD127/CD95/CD27 separated CD4+ naive, central memory, regulatory and stem cell-like memory cells by sorting. This CDR3 has 16 residues. CDR1 and CDR2 from the germline V gene are KGHSH and LQKENI. Trimming removed 6 bases from V and 0 bases from J; junction bases left unmatched: 5. The source material was central memory CD4+ T cells from blood. This receptor was taken from a woman in her late teens or twenties in good health. This chain connects TRBV18 to TRBJ2-2; TRBD2 matches at 9 bases. The DNA for the CDR3 is TGTGCCAGCTCCTGGAGCGGGAGGACGAACACCGGGGAGCTGTTTTTT. Translation gives CASSWSGRTNTGELFF.